This T cell receptor beta chain was captured in a study of OX40 agonist ivuxolimab in advanced cancers. Clones were read by immunoSEQ multiplex PCR, and TCRdb kept only the in-frame ones, dropping some. The sample yields 55,000 to 90,000 clones, 82% seen once. This clone was detected a few times. This receptor was taken from an adult with an advanced solid tumor such as melanoma, head and neck, liver or kidney cancer. The sequenced sample was CD4+ or CD8+ T cells sorted from blood, obtained in a trial of the OX40 agonist ivuxolimab.

CDR3 sequence reads: CASNRESGNQPQHF. In DNA, the CDR3 is TGTGCCAGCAACCGGGAGTCCGGCAATCAGCCCCAGCATTTT. V usage is TRBV2 and J usage is TRBJ1-5; D remains ambiguous. With 7 bases removed from V and 2 bases from J, the gap between germline ends came to 12 bases. CDR3 length: 14 residues. Per germline, CDR1 SNHLY and CDR2 FYNNEI.